The next 14 T cell receptor beta chains were all read from a single sample in a study of cytomegalovirus exposure and HLA in healthy donors. PCR used 60 Vbeta primers and 13 Jbeta primers. Assay used: immunoSEQ multiplex PCR; TCRdb lists only in-frame clones, some missing. The top ten clones hold more than 5% of a sample with around 180,000 clones, around 80% of them seen once. Sample: PBMCs. The source is a man aged 40-55 years in good health and CMV-seronegative.

This clone showed up just a few times. The chain couples TRBV4-1 to TRBJ2-1, with 11 bases aligning to TRBD2. The V gene's germline CDR1 is MGHRA and CDR2 YSYEKL. J was trimmed by 4 bases and V by 2 bases; bases with no gene match: 19. There are 21 residues in the CDR3. The CDR3 sequence: CASSQSSLAGGTLTPYNEQFF. DNA of the CDR3: TGCGCCAGCAGCCAAAGCTCTCTAGCGGGAGGCACTCTAACTCCTTACAATGAGCAGTTCTTC.

The chain combines TRBV7-9 with TRBJ2-5; 14 bases are a match to TRBD2. The CDR3 spans 16 residues. The J segment lost 4 bases and the V segment lost 5 bases, leaving 6 bases of the junction unmatched. Germline-derived CDR1 and CDR2 are SEHNR and FQNEAQ (reference sequence). This chain's CDR3 is CASSPGTSGGGETQYF. CDR3 sequence (DNA): TGTGCCAGCAGCCCCGGGACTAGCGGGGGCGGAGAGACCCAGTACTTC.

The chain is built from TRBV19 and TRBJ2-6; 8 bases fit TRBD2. The CDR3 contains 18 residues. V gave up 5 bases and J gave up 0 bases; unmatched junction bases: 9. Germline assignment: CDR1 LNHDA and CDR2 SQIVND (reference sequence). In nucleotides, the CDR3 is TGTGCCAGTAGTCCGGGGGGGGGCTTCGGCTCTGGGGCCAACGTCCTGACTTTC. This gives the protein CASSPGGGFGSGANVLTF.

The chain carries TRBV5-1 and TRBJ1-6, with 8 positions matching TRBD1. Germline-derived CDR1 and CDR2 are SGHRS and YFSETQ. V lost 2 bases, J lost 12 bases, and 7 bases stayed unmatched. The CDR3 has 14 amino acids. CDR3 bases: TGCGCCAGCAGCTTAGGGACAGGTTCTAAACCCCTCCACTTT. Protein product: CASSLGTGSKPLHF.

As regards this clone: Its ends do not fully match the called genes, so a read error is possible. The V gene is TRBV7-8, the J gene TRBJ2-2; 12 bases line up with TRBD2. CDR1 is SGHVS and CDR2 is FQNEAQ in the germline V gene. CDR3 length: 17 amino acids. The CDR3 DNA follows: TGTGCCAGCAGCCTAGCCACTAGCGGGAGGTGGACCGGGGAGCTGTTTTTT. Translating it yields CASSLATSGRWTGELFF.

In this sample, this clone turned up a few times. The genes are TRBV5-4 and TRBJ1-4; D might be TRBD1 (5 bases). The CDR3 length is 14 residues. V lost 4 bases and J lost 3, with 10 bases in between. From germline, CDR1 is SGHNT and CDR2 YYREEE (reference sequence). The CDR3 protein is CASSPGLSNEKLFF. CDR3 DNA sequence: TGTGCCAGCAGCCCGGGACTGTCTAATGAAAAACTGTTTTTT.

V and J are TRBV29-1 and TRBJ2-2, with 7 bases that match TRBD2. The CDR3 is 16 residues long. The junction had 16 bases not matched to a gene; V was cut back by 8 bases and J by 4 bases. Germline loops: CDR1 SQVTM, CDR2 ANQGSEA. The CDR3 nucleotides are TGCAGCTTCACAGCGATGGGGAGGGCCGGCACCGGGGAGCTGTTTTTT. This translates into CSFTAMGRAGTGELFF.

The chain carries TRBV5-4 and TRBJ2-6; 8 bases fit TRBD1. Germline V gene sequence: CDR1 SGHNT, CDR2 YYREEE (reference sequence). After removal of 5 bases from V and 2 bases from J, the junction contained 0 bases not matched to a gene. This CDR3 has 14 residues. The CDR3 reads CASRDRAGANVLTF. CDR3 nucleotide sequence: TGTGCCAGCAGGGACAGGGCTGGGGCCAACGTCCTGACTTTC.

The chain couples TRBV27 to TRBJ2-1; D not certain. In germline, CDR1 is MNHEY, CDR2 SMNVEV (reference sequence). Between the trimmed V and J ends, which lost 3 bases and 4 bases, there was a span of 4 bases. The CDR3 extends over 12 amino acids. The CDR3 nucleotides read TGTGCCAGCAGTTTTCTATACAATGAGCAGTTCTTC. Translating gives CASSFLYNEQFF.

This chain's CDR3 is CASSDPGQLHEQYF. The CDR3 DNA follows: TGTGCCAGCAGTGACCCGGGACAGTTACACGAGCAGTACTTC. The chain uses TRBV25-1 and TRBJ2-5, with TRBD1 matching over 7 bases. The J call could be wrong; TRBJ2-7 is a better fit for the DNA end. Germline V gene lookup returns CDR1 MGHDK and CDR2 SYGVNS. The CDR3 loop spans 14 amino acids.

The chain joins TRBV9 to TRBJ2-5, with D uncertain. V shed 0 bases and J shed 3 bases, with 6 bases lying between them. Germline loops: CDR1 SGDLS, CDR2 YYNGEE. The CDR3 is 13 amino acids. In DNA form, the CDR3 reads TGTGCCAGCAGCGTAGGTGCGGAAGAGACCCAGTACTTC. Residues: CASSVGAEETQYF.

The chain has TRBV28 and TRBJ1-1; tentative D call: TRBD1 (5 bases). V lost 6 bases, J lost 1 base, and 9 bases lay in between. The CDR3 extends over 13 amino acids. The germline CDR1 and CDR2 sequences are MDHEN and SYDVKM. The CDR3 nucleotides are TGTGCCAGCAGACTACAGGAGAACACTGAAGCTTTCTTT. Protein: CASRLQENTEAFF.

J is TRBJ2-5 and V is TRBV27, with 12 bases that match TRBD2. The J call is doubtful: the DNA matches TRBJ2-7 better. The CDR3 loop spans 14 amino acids. CDR1 is MNHEY, CDR2 SMNVEV, per germline (reference sequence). CDR3 loop: CASSDRLAGDEQYF. DNA of the CDR3: TGTGCCAGCAGCGACAGACTAGCGGGAGACGAGCAGTACTTC.

The gene calls are TRBV6-1 and TRBJ2-7; D is perhaps TRBD1 (6 bases). V gave up 7 bases and J gave up 0 bases, with 16 bases separating them. Germline V gene data show CDR1 as MNHNS and CDR2 as SASEGT. This CDR3 has 15 residues. CDR3 protein: CASNRGTVSSYEQYF. CDR3 nucleotides: TGTGCCAGCAATAGGGGGACGGTTAGCTCCTACGAGCAGTACTTC.